These 13 T cell receptor beta chains came from one sample sequenced in a study of CD8+CD57+ T cells in acquired aplastic anemia. Patients picked for sequencing had shown CD8+CD57+ cell expansion detected by flow cytometry. Profiling of TCR beta VDJ combinations and CDR3 sequences used genomic DNA as template. TCRdb re-called the reads with MiXCR, one entry per CDR3 protein. The sample has around 430,000 distinct CDR3 sequences; over 25% are singletons. The sample taken for sequencing was sorted CD4+, CD8+, or CD8+CD57+ T cells (not recorded which) from PBMCs. Receptor source: a human donor with aplastic anemia.

This chain links TRBV30 with TRBJ1-2; D is unclear. The V gene's germline CDR1 is GTSNPN and CDR2 SVGIG (reference sequence). V was trimmed by 8 bases and J by 0 bases, leaving 13 bases between them. The CDR3 is made up of 13 amino acids. The CDR3 reads CAQNVRANYGYTF. The CDR3 DNA sequence: TGTGCCCAGAACGTCCGAGCTAACTATGGCTACACCTTC. Full variable domain (missing parts from reference TRBV30 and TRBJ1-2): SQTIHQWPATLVQPVGSPLSLECTVEGTSNPNLYWYRQAAGRGLQLLFYSVGIGQISSEVPQNLSASRPQDRQFILSSKKLLLSDSGFYLCAQNVRANYGYTFGSGTRLTVV.

In this sample, this clonotype turned up many times. This chain uses TRBV20-1 with TRBJ1-6; D might be TRBD1 (5 bases). The CDR3 is 17 amino acids. From germline, CDR1 is DFQATT and CDR2 SNEGSKA (reference sequence). V lost 5 bases and J 1 base, leaving 18 bases between the germline ends. CDR3 sequence reads: CSAPTPGRLSYNSPLHF. In nucleotides, the CDR3 is TGCAGTGCTCCTACACCGGGACGGCTTTCCTATAATTCACCCCTCCACTTT.

This clonotype was seen many times. The CDR3 DNA is TGTGCCAGCAGTGAAGGTCTTCCAGGGCAAGAGACCCAGTACTTC. Its protein product is CASSEGLPGQETQYF. V is TRBV25-1 and J is TRBJ2-5; a possible D gene is TRBD1 (5 bases). The CDR3 loop spans 15 amino acids. CDR1 and CDR2 from the germline V gene are MGHDK and SYGVNS. V was clipped by 2 bases and J by 2 bases, with 12 bases between them.

The chain carries TRBV11-2 and TRBJ1-3, with D hard to call. The CDR3 covers 16 residues. The V gene's germline CDR1 is SGHAT and CDR2 FQNNGV. The V gene lost 1 base and the J gene lost 6 bases, with 16 bases spanning the gap. CDR3 DNA sequence: TGTGCCAGCAGCTTAGTGTCCACTTTAAATGAAAACACCATATATTTT. This translates into CASSLVSTLNENTIYF.

The V call is TRBV6-5, the J call TRBJ2-7; 10 nucleotides line up with TRBD2. V lost 0 bases and J lost 3; bases outside the gene matches: 2. The germline CDR1 and CDR2 sequences are MNHEY and SVGAGI. The CDR3 covers 15 residues. The CDR3 nucleotides read TGTGCCAGCAGTTACTCTAGCGGGGGGTTCTACGAGCAGTACTTC. Amino acids: CASSYSSGGFYEQYF.

This clonotype was counted at least ten times. The genes are TRBV20-1 and TRBJ2-7, with D uncertain. The length of the CDR3 is 13 residues. Germline V gene data show CDR1 as DFQATT and CDR2 as SNEGSKA (reference sequence). The V and J ends lost 3 bases and 7 bases respectively, with 16 bases between them. CDR3 sequence: CSASDQSLGEQYF. Written as DNA, the CDR3 is TGCAGTGCTAGCGATCAGAGCCTCGGGGAGCAGTACTTC.

The chain joins TRBV5-1 to TRBJ1-2, with D possibly matching TRBD1 (6 bases). The length of the CDR3 is 14 residues. Trimming shortened V by 2 bases and J by 4 bases, and 12 bases separated the two germline ends. Germline V gives CDR1 SGHRS, CDR2 YFSETQ. CDR3: CASSFMGGCYGYTF. Written as DNA, the CDR3 is TGCGCCAGCAGCTTCATGGGGGGCTGCTATGGCTACACCTTC.

In its sample, this clonotype was seen many times. The chain couples TRBV24-1 to TRBJ2-7, with D possibly matching TRBD1 (7 bases). V lost 8 bases and J 9 bases, leaving 19 bases between the germline ends. The CDR3 has 13 amino acids. Germline loops: CDR1 KGHDR, CDR2 SFDVKD. The CDR3 nucleotides read TGTGCCACCATGGAGGGGGCAGGCTTAGTGCAGTACTTC. It specifies CATMEGAGLVQYF.

The chain uses TRBV20-1 and TRBJ2-3; 7 bases map to TRBD2. The V gene end was trimmed by 6 bases and the J gene end by 6 bases; junction bases not matched to a gene: 9. This CDR3 has 13 amino acids. Germline V gene lookup returns CDR1 DFQATT and CDR2 SNEGSKA (reference sequence). This CDR3 is CSAATSASDTQYF. CDR3 nucleotide sequence: TGCAGTGCGGCCACTAGCGCTAGCGATACGCAGTATTTT.

This rearrangement joins TRBV9 to TRBJ2-1; D is perhaps TRBD2 (6 bases). The CDR3 contains 15 residues. The V end was cut by 4 bases, the J end by 2 bases, with 13 bases between. The V gene's germline CDR1 is SGDLS and CDR2 YYNGEE. This CDR3 is CASSPGGGTYNEQFF. For the CDR3, the DNA is TGTGCCAGCAGCCCCGGTGGAGGGACCTACAATGAGCAGTTCTTC.

Regarding this clonotype: One end of the junction does not line up with germline, which may come from a read error. The V call is TRBV10-3, the J call TRBJ2-7; D is unclear. CDR3 length: 13 amino acids. Germline CDR1 and CDR2: ENHRY and SYGVKD. The CDR3 spells CAISEGPAYGQYF. The CDR3 coding sequence is TGTGCCATCAGTGAGGGACCCGCCTACGGGCAGTACTTC.

This clonotype was detected only a few times. This chain uses TRBV20-1 with TRBJ2-1; no clear D gene. V was trimmed by 6 bases and J by 5 bases, leaving 17 bases between them. The CDR3 is 14 residues long. Germline CDR1 is DFQATT and CDR2 is SNEGSKA (reference sequence). The chain's CDR3 is CSAPRWLEDNEQFF. The CDR3 nucleotides read TGCAGTGCCCCCCGGTGGCTAGAAGACAATGAGCAGTTCTTC.

The CDR3 reads CASSRTGNNSPLHF. CDR3 nucleotides: TGTGCCAGTTCCAGGACTGGGAATAATTCACCCCTCCACTTT. The chain employs TRBV19 and TRBJ1-6; D call uncertain. The V gene lost 8 bases and the J gene lost 5 bases, with 13 bases spanning the gap. The V gene's germline CDR1 is LNHDA and CDR2 SQIVND (reference sequence). This CDR3 spans 14 amino acids.